The clone carrying this T cell receptor beta chain was recorded many times. Assembly of TCR beta libraries relied on iRepertoire HTBI primers together with Arm-PCR of CDR3 regions. TCRdb recomputed calls from the multiplex PCR reads with MiXCR, one row per CDR3 protein. The sample comprises 400,000 to 450,000 distinct CDR3 sequences, about 15% of which are singletons, and 16% rests with the top ten. These data belong to a study of regulatory T cells in long-lasting Graves disease. Noted time point: newly diagnosed GD, antithyroid drugs for less than 3 months. PBMC RNA served as the TCR library source. CDR1 and CDR2 (germline): DFQATT, SNEGSKA (reference sequence). The CDR3 covers 12 residues. Trimming stripped 6 bases from V and 3 bases from J, with 12 bases between. The sample also formed part of further work on T cells in Graves' hyperthyroidism and ophthalmopathy.

The chain couples TRBV20-1 to TRBJ2-7; TRBD1 might be the D (5 bases). The sequences come from peripheral blood mononuclear cells (PBMCs), collected at new diagnosis, from a patient treated with antithyroid drugs. The sequence derives from a woman aged 25 to 39 with Graves disease. CDR3 nucleotide sequence: TGCAGTGCCCAGAAACAGGACTACGAGCAGTACTTC. Residues: CSAQKQDYEQYF.